This TCR beta chain was obtained from a study of T cells in Graves' hyperthyroidism and ophthalmopathy (dated by TCRdb to 2018 to 2020). About the full investigation: Peripheral blood was collected at initial diagnosis, before any treatment. Thyroid tissue and blood T-cell repertoires from six Graves' hyperthyroidism patients were also compared in the study. An independent validation cohort of 18 to 20 hyperthyroidism patients and about 15 patients who later progressed to ophthalmopathy tested prospective prediction of ophthalmopathy. For training and testing, the 100 or so patients in the discovery cohort were randomly divided in a 7:3 ratio. TCR Vbeta CDR3 sequencing of 130 to 150 peripheral blood samples (roughly 41 ophthalmopathy, 75 hyperthyroidism and roughly 17 progressor patients) is reported in the paper. TCR V-J signatures able to tell the groups apart were searched for in a discovery cohort of 95 to 100 patients, of whom fewer than 45 had Graves' ophthalmopathy and about 55 had stable Graves' hyperthyroidism. Once sampling was done, hyperthyroidism patients were given methimazole at a starting dose of 30 mg daily, whereas ophthalmopathy patients were given high-dose intravenous methylprednisolone.

In this sample, this clonotype turned up many times. The target of this receptor is not known. Base qualities are not recorded, but no much larger clone differs from it by a single base. TCR beta CDR3 regions were amplified from RNA transcripts. The first round of RT-PCR for the TCR CDR3 was performed with the HTBI primer set and the Qiagen OneStep RT-PCR kit. The libraries were constructed in a second round of multiplex PCR and then size-selected and purified. Sequencing of the libraries was done on an Illumina HiSeq2000 using paired-end 100 bp reads. In the authors' own workflow: Raw data were processed with SOAPnuke, discarding reads with adapters, uncalled bases, mean Phred below 15, or no exact constant-primer or identifier match. High-quality paired reads were merged using COPE v1.2.5, and each unique nucleotide sequence was defined as a clonotype. Clonotypes were aligned to IMGT TRBV, TRBD and TRBJ reference segments using MiTCR v1.1. The analysis included only V-J combinations with a frequency above 0.0001, which together covered around 99% of the repertoires. The TCS score was defined as F50 (clonal expansion) divided by E x V (chaos), with BLOSUM62-based TCRdist calculated between CDR3 peptides within each V-J. Welch's t-statistics and random forest reduced roughly 530 V-J features to about 12, which were used in a naive Bayes classifier (R e1071). Using fastp at Q25 and MiXCR, TCRdb reprocessed the public reads and kept productive beta chains. Every entry covers one CDR3 protein and lists the most common genes and DNA from its rows. It is TCRdb's table, rather than the study itself, that gives the V and J calls and clone size. This sample holds under 450,000 distinct CDR3 sequences; about 13% were observed only once. Together, the top ten hold under 25% of the sample.

Hyperthyroidism patients were newly diagnosed, with disease duration under 2 months, and aged 18 to 65 years. Any patient with an uncontrolled infection, another autoimmune disease, pregnancy or lactation was excluded. Clinical symptoms, serum thyroxine and TRAb, thyroid ultrasound, and orbital computed tomography formed the basis for the diagnoses. Blood from progressor patients was drawn when they were first diagnosed with hyperthyroidism, before any ophthalmopathy symptoms appeared. Ficoll-Paque density gradient centrifugation was used to isolate PBMCs from approximately 11 ml of fresh peripheral blood. Patients classed as progressors first received a Graves' hyperthyroidism diagnosis and then went on to develop ophthalmopathy during follow-up. Total RNA was extracted using Trizol reagent, and RNA quality was assessed on an Agilent 2100 Bioanalyzer. Taken from cysteine to phenylalanine, the CDR3 has 15 residues. The CDR3 DNA has 45 bases and is translated from base 1. CDR1 and CDR2, per the germline V gene, are SGHTA and FQGNSA. V is shortened by 3 bases, J by 8 bases, and the region joining them spans 14 bases.

What the authors observed across the whole study: Ophthalmopathy was separated from stable hyperthyroidism by a 13 V-J signature model, with 85% to 90% sensitivity and approximately 81% specificity obtained in cross-validation and 80%/75% obtained in testing. No statistical method was used to fix the sample size in advance, and group allocation was not hidden from the investigators. In validation, the model predicted progression to ophthalmopathy a median of around six months before onset, with 70% to 71% sensitivity and just under 75% specificity. Most expanded thyroid clonotypes (frequency above 0.001) were also found in blood, which suggests that blood repertoires may mirror thyroid immune responses.

The sequencing sample was made of blood. This sequence originates from a man aged 25-45 years with Graves' hyperthyroidism that later progressed to Graves' ophthalmopathy. Rearrangement joined TRBV7-2 to TRBJ1-6; perhaps TRBD1 is the D gene, with 6 bases matching. Here the CDR3 is given as CASSFGQGSYSPLHF. The base sequence is TGTGCCAGCAGCTTTGGCCAGGGGAGTTATTCACCCCTCCACTTT.